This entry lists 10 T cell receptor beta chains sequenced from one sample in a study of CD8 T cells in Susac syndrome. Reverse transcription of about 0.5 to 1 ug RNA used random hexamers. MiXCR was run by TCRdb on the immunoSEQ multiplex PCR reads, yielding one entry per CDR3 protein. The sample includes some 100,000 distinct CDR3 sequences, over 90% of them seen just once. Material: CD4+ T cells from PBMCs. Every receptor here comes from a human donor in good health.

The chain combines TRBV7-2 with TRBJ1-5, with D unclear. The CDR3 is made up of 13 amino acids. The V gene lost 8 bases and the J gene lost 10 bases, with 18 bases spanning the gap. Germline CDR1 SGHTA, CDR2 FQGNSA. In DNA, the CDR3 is TGTGCCAGCCAGGCATCCCAATCATTTCCCCAGCATTTT. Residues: CASQASQSFPQHF.

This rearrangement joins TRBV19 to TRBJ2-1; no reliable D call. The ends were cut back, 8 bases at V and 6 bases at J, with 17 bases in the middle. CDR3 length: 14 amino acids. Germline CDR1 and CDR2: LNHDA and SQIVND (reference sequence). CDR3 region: CASQFSGTGNEQFF. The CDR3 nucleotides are TGTGCCAGTCAATTTTCAGGAACCGGCAATGAGCAGTTCTTC. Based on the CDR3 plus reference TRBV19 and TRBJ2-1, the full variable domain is DGGITQSPKYLFRKEGQNVTLSCEQNLNHDAMYWYRQDPGQGLRLIYYSQIVNDFQKGDIAEGYSVSREKKESFPLTVTSAQKNPTAFYLCASQFSGTGNEQFFGPGTRLTVL.

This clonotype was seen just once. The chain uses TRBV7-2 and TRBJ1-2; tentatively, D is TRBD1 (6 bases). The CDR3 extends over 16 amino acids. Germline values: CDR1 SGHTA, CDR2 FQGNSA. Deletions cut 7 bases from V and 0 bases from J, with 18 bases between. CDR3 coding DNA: TGTGCCAGCACCCCAACAACAGGGAGAACTAACTATGGCTACACCTTC. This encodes CASTPTTGRTNYGYTF.

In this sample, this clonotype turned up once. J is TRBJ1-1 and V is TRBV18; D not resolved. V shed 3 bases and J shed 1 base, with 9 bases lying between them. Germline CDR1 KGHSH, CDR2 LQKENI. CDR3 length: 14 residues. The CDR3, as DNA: TGTGCCAGCTCACCGAAGGACGGGAACACTGAAGCTTTCTTT. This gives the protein CASSPKDGNTEAFF.

The CDR3 here is CASSQAQGGSPLHF. The CDR3 region has the DNA TGTGCCAGCAGCCAAGCGCAGGGGGGTTCACCCCTCCACTTT. V and J are TRBV4-2 and TRBJ1-6; 7 bases match TRBD1. The CDR3 totals 14 residues. The germline gives CDR1 LGHNA, CDR2 YNFKEQ. V shed 1 base, J shed 9 bases, and the junction held 3 bases outside the gene matches.

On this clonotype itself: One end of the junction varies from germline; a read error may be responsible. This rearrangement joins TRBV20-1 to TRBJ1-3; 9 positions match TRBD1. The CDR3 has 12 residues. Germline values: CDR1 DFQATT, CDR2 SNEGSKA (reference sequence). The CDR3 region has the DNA TGCAGTGCTAGAGGGACAGGGGTGGACATGGATTTT. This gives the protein CSARGTGVDMDF.

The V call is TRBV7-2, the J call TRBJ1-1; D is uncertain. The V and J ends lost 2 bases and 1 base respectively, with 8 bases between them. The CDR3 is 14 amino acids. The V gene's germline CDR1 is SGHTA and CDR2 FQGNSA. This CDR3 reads CASSLIFGNTEAFF. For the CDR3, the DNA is TGTGCCAGCAGCTTAATCTTTGGGAACACTGAAGCTTTCTTT.

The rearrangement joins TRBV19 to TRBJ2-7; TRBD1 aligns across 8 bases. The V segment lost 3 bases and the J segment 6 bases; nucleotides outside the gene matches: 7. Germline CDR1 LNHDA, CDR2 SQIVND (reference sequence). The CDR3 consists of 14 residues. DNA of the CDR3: TGTGCCAGTAGTATCGTTCAGGGGGCGACCGAGCAGTACTTC. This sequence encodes CASSIVQGATEQYF.

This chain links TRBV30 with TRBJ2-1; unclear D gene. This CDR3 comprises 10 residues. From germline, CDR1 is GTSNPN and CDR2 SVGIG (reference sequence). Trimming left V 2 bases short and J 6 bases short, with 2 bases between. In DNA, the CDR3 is TGTGCCTGGAGTAGCAATGAGCAGTTCTTC. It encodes CAWSSNEQFF.

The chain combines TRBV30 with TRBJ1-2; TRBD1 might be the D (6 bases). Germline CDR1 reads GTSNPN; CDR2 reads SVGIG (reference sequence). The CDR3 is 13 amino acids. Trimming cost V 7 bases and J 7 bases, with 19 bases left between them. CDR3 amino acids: CASQGIRRSGYTF. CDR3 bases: TGTGCCTCACAGGGAATTCGTAGGAGTGGCTACACCTTC.